This record looks at one TCR beta chain sequence and its context. Trimming removed 5 bases at V and 6 bases at J, with 17 bases between. CDR3 size: 14 residues. CDR1 and CDR2 (germline): LNHDA, SQIVND (reference sequence). This sample is drawn from a study of technical replicates of blood from several donors. The data were produced by immunoSEQ multiplex PCR, yet TCRdb's version contains in-frame clones alone and is incomplete. The repertoire holds roughly 80,000 clones, with about 94% as singletons. The sequenced sample consisted of T cells isolated from PBMCs. This TCR came from a human donor in good health. The chain links TRBV19 to TRBJ2-7, with D tentatively TRBD2 (6 bases). The CDR3 loop is CASSYSWRGREQYF. The CDR3 DNA follows: TGTGCCAGTAGTTACTCATGGAGGGGTCGCGAGCAGTACTTC.